This is a list of T cell receptor beta chains from one sample in a study of OX40 agonist ivuxolimab in advanced cancers. The data were produced by immunoSEQ multiplex PCR, yet TCRdb's version contains in-frame clones alone and is incomplete. The sample includes tens of thousands of clones, 75% to 90% of them seen just once. The sequenced sample was CD4+ or CD8+ T cells sorted from blood, obtained in a trial of the OX40 agonist ivuxolimab. The source of these receptors is an adult with an advanced solid tumor such as melanoma, head and neck, liver or kidney cancer. CDR3s include the opening cysteine and the closing phenylalanine or tryptophan. The D gene is left open where the match is weak. Clone size is shown for a subset of rows, as once, few, many or a class of expanded clone.

CDR3nt: TGTGCCAGCAGCTTGGACTCCCTCCTACAAGAGACCCAGTACTTC; CDR3aa: CASSLDSLLQETQYF; j_gene: TRBJ2-5; abundance: .; v_gene: TRBV5-4; d_gene: .
CDR3nt: TGCAGCGTTCGCTATAGGGGGCTCGGGAGTGAGCAGTTCTTC; CDR3aa: CSVRYRGLGSEQFF; j_gene: TRBJ2-1; abundance: .; v_gene: TRBV29-1; d_gene: .
CDR3nt: TGTGCCAGCACCCGGGACAGCGCATGGCATTTT; CDR3aa: CASTRDSAWHF; j_gene: TRBJ1-5; abundance: .; v_gene: TRBV6-5; d_gene: TRBD1
CDR3nt: TGCAGCGTTGGAGCAGCGCCGGCCTACGAGCAGTACTTC; CDR3aa: CSVGAAPAYEQYF; j_gene: TRBJ2-7; abundance: .; v_gene: TRBV29-1; d_gene: .
CDR3nt: TGTGCCAGCTCCGCGGGGGGGAACTATGGCTACACCTTC; CDR3aa: CASSAGGNYGYTF; j_gene: TRBJ1-2; abundance: .; v_gene: TRBV5-4; d_gene: .
CDR3nt: TGTGCCAGCAGCTCTGGACAGGACTATGGCTACACCTTC; CDR3aa: CASSSGQDYGYTF; j_gene: TRBJ1-2; abundance: once; v_gene: TRBV7-9; d_gene: TRBD1
CDR3nt: TGTGCCAGCAGTGCCCCCTGGGGGACGGGAGAGACCCAGTACTTC; CDR3aa: CASSAPWGTGETQYF; j_gene: TRBJ2-5; abundance: .; v_gene: TRBV7-2; d_gene: .
CDR3nt: TGTGCCAGCAGTCCAGGGAACACTGAAGCTTTCTTT; CDR3aa: CASSPGNTEAFF; j_gene: TRBJ1-1; abundance: .; v_gene: TRBV27; d_gene: .
CDR3nt: TGCGCCAGCAGCCCCCGGACCGGGACAGTTACGAGCGAGCAGTACTTC; CDR3aa: CASSPRTGTVTSEQYF; j_gene: TRBJ2-7; abundance: once; v_gene: TRBV5-1; d_gene: TRBD1
CDR3nt: TGTGCCAGCAGCTTTTACAGGAACACTGAAGCTTTCTTT; CDR3aa: CASSFYRNTEAFF; j_gene: TRBJ1-1; abundance: .; v_gene: TRBV5-5; d_gene: .
CDR3nt: TGTGCCAGCAACACTAGCGGGAGATCCTACAATGAGCAGTTCTTC; CDR3aa: CASNTSGRSYNEQFF; j_gene: TRBJ2-1; abundance: .; v_gene: TRBV21-1; d_gene: .
CDR3nt: TGTGCCAGTAGTATACGGGGCGGGAGGAGTAACGAGCAGTACTTC; CDR3aa: CASSIRGGRSNEQYF; j_gene: TRBJ2-7; abundance: .; v_gene: TRBV19; d_gene: TRBD2
CDR3nt: TGTGCCATCAGGGGACAGGGATCTGGAAACACCATATATTTT; CDR3aa: CAIRGQGSGNTIYF; j_gene: TRBJ1-3; abundance: .; v_gene: TRBV10-3; d_gene: TRBD1
CDR3nt: TGTGCCAGCAGCTTAGTGCGGGGGACGACAGATACGCAGTATTTT; CDR3aa: CASSLVRGTTDTQYF; j_gene: TRBJ2-3; abundance: .; v_gene: TRBV11-2; d_gene: TRBD2
CDR3nt: TGCGCCAGCAGCTTGGCCGGGAGCGCTTCTGGAAACACCATATATTTT; CDR3aa: CASSLAGSASGNTIYF; j_gene: TRBJ1-3; abundance: .; v_gene: TRBV5-1; d_gene: .
CDR3nt: TGTGCCAGCAGCCAAGATATCCCCAACGAGCAGTACTTC; CDR3aa: CASSQDIPNEQYF; j_gene: TRBJ2-7; abundance: .; v_gene: TRBV14; d_gene: .
CDR3nt: TGTGCCAGCAGCCAAGAAACGGGCAGCCTAGTTATTCAGTATTTT; CDR3aa: CASSQETGSLVIQYF; j_gene: TRBJ2-3; abundance: .; v_gene: TRBV4-2; d_gene: .
CDR3nt: TGTGCCAGCAGTTCAGCAGGGGATGGCTACACCTTC; CDR3aa: CASSSAGDGYTF; j_gene: TRBJ1-2; abundance: .; v_gene: TRBV7-9; d_gene: .
CDR3nt: TGCGCCAGCAGCTTGGCCGGGCACGACACCGGGGAGCTGTTTTTT; CDR3aa: CASSLAGHDTGELFF; j_gene: TRBJ2-2; abundance: .; v_gene: TRBV5-1; d_gene: .
CDR3nt: TGTGCCAGCACCAGGGACAGGGGGCAACAGACCCAGTACTTC; CDR3aa: CASTRDRGQQTQYF; j_gene: TRBJ2-5; abundance: .; v_gene: TRBV6-1; d_gene: TRBD1
CDR3nt: TGTGCCAGCAGCTTACTCAGGGGCTCCTACAATGAGCAGTTCTTC; CDR3aa: CASSLLRGSYNEQFF; j_gene: TRBJ2-1; abundance: .; v_gene: TRBV7-3; d_gene: .
CDR3nt: TGTGCCAGCAGCCCCCCCTGGGGGAGGTCTTCCTACGAGCAGTACTTC; CDR3aa: CASSPPWGRSSYEQYF; j_gene: TRBJ2-7; abundance: .; v_gene: TRBV11-2; d_gene: .
CDR3nt: TGTGCCAGCTCACGCTCGGTTAACTACACCTTC; CDR3aa: CASSRSVNYTF; j_gene: TRBJ1-2; abundance: .; v_gene: TRBV18; d_gene: .
CDR3nt: TGTGCCAGCAGCTTAGGCCGGGCCCCTGAGGAGCCCCAGCATTTT; CDR3aa: CASSLGRAPEEPQHF; j_gene: TRBJ1-5; abundance: .; v_gene: TRBV5-4; d_gene: .
CDR3nt: TGTGCCAGCAGCTTGAGCGGGGGGAGCGAGCAGTACTTC; CDR3aa: CASSLSGGSEQYF; j_gene: TRBJ2-7; abundance: .; v_gene: TRBV5-4; d_gene: TRBD2
CDR3nt: TGTGCCAGCACCCCCAGAACCGCTAACTATGGCTACACCTTC; CDR3aa: CASTPRTANYGYTF; j_gene: TRBJ1-2; abundance: .; v_gene: TRBV7-9; d_gene: .
CDR3nt: TGCGCCAGCAGCTTGGACACCGCGGAGGAGACCCAGTACTTC; CDR3aa: CASSLDTAEETQYF; j_gene: TRBJ2-5; abundance: .; v_gene: TRBV5-1; d_gene: .
CDR3nt: TGTGCCAGCAGTTTAAGTTCCAAGACTAGCGGGAGTTTCAATCCCTACAATGAGCAGTTCTTC; CDR3aa: CASSLSSKTSGSFNPYNEQFF; j_gene: TRBJ2-1; abundance: .; v_gene: TRBV27; d_gene: TRBD2
CDR3nt: TGTGCCAGCAGTTACGGGCGTCATGGCTACACCTTC; CDR3aa: CASSYGRHGYTF; j_gene: TRBJ1-2; abundance: .; v_gene: TRBV6-5; d_gene: .
CDR3nt: TGTGCCAGCAGACAGGTGAACACTGAAGCTTTCTTT; CDR3aa: CASRQVNTEAFF; j_gene: TRBJ1-1; abundance: once; v_gene: TRBV6-5; d_gene: .
CDR3nt: TGCGCCAGCAGCGGTTGCCTGAACACTGAAGCTTTCTTT; CDR3aa: CASSGCLNTEAFF; j_gene: TRBJ1-1; abundance: .; v_gene: TRBV5-1; d_gene: .
CDR3nt: TGTGCCAGCAGCCTACGGGGGATGAGGGGCGAACACACAGATACGCAGTATTTT; CDR3aa: CASSLRGMRGEHTDTQYF; j_gene: TRBJ2-3; abundance: .; v_gene: TRBV11-2; d_gene: .
CDR3nt: TGTGCCAGCAGCCACCGGACTAGCGGGCGGGAGACCCAGTACTTC; CDR3aa: CASSHRTSGRETQYF; j_gene: TRBJ2-5; abundance: .; v_gene: TRBV7-9; d_gene: TRBD2
CDR3nt: TGTGCCAGCAGCCCACTACTAGCGGGAGGAGGAGAGACCCAGTACTTC; CDR3aa: CASSPLLAGGGETQYF; j_gene: TRBJ2-5; abundance: .; v_gene: TRBV9; d_gene: TRBD2
CDR3nt: TGTGCCAGCAGCTCACAAAGTCGGGCCAACGTCCTGACTTTC; CDR3aa: CASSSQSRANVLTF; j_gene: TRBJ2-6; abundance: .; v_gene: TRBV7-4; d_gene: .
CDR3nt: TGCAGCGTCGCGACCAGGCAAGATACGCAGTATTTT; CDR3aa: CSVATRQDTQYF; j_gene: TRBJ2-3; abundance: .; v_gene: TRBV29-1; d_gene: .
CDR3nt: TGCGCCAGCAGCTTCCCTTCCGGGACAGGGAACACCGGGGAGCTGTTTTTT; CDR3aa: CASSFPSGTGNTGELFF; j_gene: TRBJ2-2; abundance: .; v_gene: TRBV5-1; d_gene: TRBD1
CDR3nt: TGTGCCAGCAGCTTGACGCCCTACGAGCAGTACTTC; CDR3aa: CASSLTPYEQYF; j_gene: TRBJ2-7; abundance: .; v_gene: TRBV5-4; d_gene: .
CDR3nt: TGTGCCATCAGAAGGACAGGGCTGAGCAATGAGCAGTTCTTC; CDR3aa: CAIRRTGLSNEQFF; j_gene: TRBJ2-1; abundance: .; v_gene: TRBV10-3; d_gene: TRBD1
CDR3nt: TGTGCCAGCAGCTTAGAGGGACAGGGGTACTCACCCCTCCACTTT; CDR3aa: CASSLEGQGYSPLHF; j_gene: TRBJ1-6; abundance: .; v_gene: TRBV7-2; d_gene: TRBD1
CDR3nt: TGTGCCAGCAGTCCACTCAGACAGGGGTATAGCAATCAGCCCCAGCATTTT; CDR3aa: CASSPLRQGYSNQPQHF; j_gene: TRBJ1-5; abundance: .; v_gene: TRBV28; d_gene: TRBD1
CDR3nt: TGTGCCAGCAGCACGGGACTCTCGAATGAAAAACTGTTTTTT; CDR3aa: CASSTGLSNEKLFF; j_gene: TRBJ1-4; abundance: .; v_gene: TRBV5-4; d_gene: .
CDR3nt: TGTGCCAGCAGACAGGGGCTGGGGGACACTGAAGCTTTCTTT; CDR3aa: CASRQGLGDTEAFF; j_gene: TRBJ1-1; abundance: .; v_gene: TRBV2; d_gene: TRBD1
CDR3nt: TGTGCCAGCAGCTTAGGGACTAGCCCCGAGCAGTACTTC; CDR3aa: CASSLGTSPEQYF; j_gene: TRBJ2-7; abundance: .; v_gene: TRBV7-9; d_gene: TRBD2
CDR3nt: TGTGCCAGCAGTGAAAGGATAGGGTGGAAACTGTTTTTT; CDR3aa: CASSERIGWKLFF; j_gene: TRBJ1-4; abundance: .; v_gene: TRBV6-1; d_gene: .
CDR3nt: TGTGCCAGCAGTCCGGGACAGGGGGCCTACGAGCAGTACTTC; CDR3aa: CASSPGQGAYEQYF; j_gene: TRBJ2-7; abundance: .; v_gene: TRBV7-2; d_gene: TRBD1